The rows below give T cell receptor beta chains drawn from one sample of a study of blood T cell repertoires in COVID-19. TCRdb's table, derived via immunoSEQ multiplex PCR, lists solely in-frame clones and lacks some. The sample lists about 190,000 clones; about 90% were seen once. The sequenced sample consisted of peripheral blood. The receptors derive from a man aged 55 to 70 with active or convalescent COVID-19. CDR3s include the opening cysteine and the closing phenylalanine or tryptophan. A D gene is named only where the DNA matches it firmly. Clone size appears in some rows only: once, few, many, or a class for an expanded clone.

-	TRBV2	TRBD2	TRBJ2-2	CAGSGEGGTGELFF	TGTGCCGGTAGCGGGGAGGGAGGCACCGGGGAGCTGTTTTTT
-	TRBV5-6	-	TRBJ2-1	CASTNRAEQFF	TGTGCCAGCACCAACAGGGCTGAGCAGTTCTTC
-	TRBV7-9	TRBD1	TRBJ1-1	CASSLGQGGDTEAFF	TGTGCCAGCAGCTTGGGACAGGGAGGAGACACTGAAGCTTTCTTT
-	TRBV2	-	TRBJ2-5	CASSGETQYF	TGTGCCAGCAGCGGAGAGACCCAGTACTTC
-	TRBV20-1	-	TRBJ2-3	CSAAQLHTQYF	TGCAGTGCCGCCCAGTTACATACGCAGTATTTT
-	TRBV5-8	-	TRBJ1-5	CASSLLVRQDVQPQHF	TGTGCCAGCAGCTTGTTGGTACGGCAGGATGTTCAGCCCCAGCATTTT
-	TRBV5-8	-	TRBJ1-4	CASSLRTGDFEKLFF	TGTGCCAGCAGCTTAAGGACGGGAGACTTTGAAAAACTGTTTTTT
-	TRBV6-6	-	TRBJ2-7	CASNIAGGGGEQYF	TGTGCCAGCAACATCGCCGGAGGGGGCGGCGAGCAGTACTTC
once	TRBV9	TRBD2	TRBJ2-3	CASSPGTSTYTDTQYF	TGTGCCAGCAGCCCAGGGACTAGCACCTACACAGATACGCAGTATTTT
once	TRBV2	TRBD1	TRBJ1-2	CASRLIDRGHGYTF	TGTGCCAGCAGACTAATAGACAGGGGGCACGGCTACACCTTC
-	TRBV5-1	TRBD2	TRBJ2-1	CASSGTSGNNEQFF	TGCGCCAGCAGCGGGACTAGCGGAAACAATGAGCAGTTCTTC
-	TRBV6-6	TRBD1	TRBJ2-1	CAGRQGASGNEQFF	TGTGCCGGACGACAGGGGGCATCGGGCAATGAGCAGTTCTTC
-	TRBV11-2	-	TRBJ2-7	CASSFLRGKGSSYEQYF	TGTGCCAGCAGCTTCCTTAGGGGGAAGGGGTCGTCCTACGAGCAGTACTTC
-	TRBV28	-	TRBJ1-3	CASRYDRGGNTIYF	TGTGCCAGCAGATACGACAGAGGTGGAAACACCATATATTTT
-	TRBV5-6	-	TRBJ2-2	CASSLPWGQLNTGELFF	TGTGCCAGCAGCTTGCCGTGGGGCCAGCTGAACACCGGGGAGCTGTTTTTT
-	TRBV2	TRBD1	TRBJ1-2	CASLPIPGTGIGYTF	TGTGCCAGCCTTCCAATCCCAGGGACAGGGATCGGCTACACCTTC
-	TRBV29-1	TRBD2	TRBJ2-3	CSVTSGAPDTQYF	TGCAGCGTGACTAGCGGAGCCCCAGATACGCAGTATTTT
once	TRBV24-1	-	TRBJ2-5	CATSDLARGQETQYF	TGTGCCACCAGTGATTTGGCCAGGGGCCAAGAGACCCAGTACTTC
-	TRBV24-1	-	TRBJ1-5	CATSGAGTNQPQHF	TGTGCCACCAGTGGTGCAGGGACAAATCAGCCCCAGCATTTT
-	TRBV5-1	TRBD1	TRBJ2-5	CASSPGTGQETQYF	TGCGCCAGCAGCCCCGGGACAGGGCAAGAGACCCAGTACTTC
-	TRBV9	-	TRBJ1-2	CASSVGGLLNYGYTF	TGTGCCAGCAGCGTAGGTGGCCTCCTCAACTATGGCTACACCTTC
-	TRBV18	-	TRBJ1-1	CASRETSMNTEAFF	TGTGCCAGTCGGGAGACATCCATGAACACTGAAGCTTTCTTT
-	TRBV2	TRBD1	TRBJ2-4	CASSETGGRAKNIQYF	TGTGCCAGCAGTGAAACAGGGGGCCGGGCCAAAAACATTCAGTACTTC
-	TRBV27	TRBD1	TRBJ1-6	CASSLSPQGAKDSPLHF	TGTGCCAGCAGTTTATCGCCCCAGGGGGCGAAGGATTCACCCCTCCACTTT
-	TRBV3-1/TRBV3-2	-	TRBJ1-2	CASSQGLGDGYTF	TGTGCCAGCAGCCAAGGGTTAGGAGATGGCTACACCTTC
-	TRBV5-4	-	TRBJ1-6	CASSSRPSGDSPLHF	TGTGCCAGCAGCTCCCGACCATCAGGCGACTCACCCCTCCACTTT
-	TRBV19	-	TRBJ1-2	CASSIPLYRAANYGYTF	TGTGCCAGTAGTATACCCCTTTACAGAGCTGCTAACTATGGCTACACCTTC
-	TRBV14	TRBD1	TRBJ1-4	CASSQGGDRDEKLFF	TGTGCCAGCAGCCAAGGGGGGGACAGGGACGAAAAACTGTTTTTT
-	TRBV5-1	-	TRBJ2-7	CASSTGRGYEQYF	TGCGCCAGCAGCACAGGACGAGGCTACGAGCAGTACTTC
-	TRBV7-3	-	TRBJ1-4	CASSTYRALSEKLFF	TGTGCCAGCAGCACCTACAGGGCCCTCAGTGAAAAACTGTTTTTT
-	TRBV5-4	TRBD2	TRBJ2-5	CASSVAGSETQYF	TGTGCCAGCAGCGTAGCGGGGTCAGAGACCCAGTACTTC
-	TRBV4-2	-	TRBJ1-1	CASSQDRRAEAFF	TGTGCCAGCAGCCAAGATAGGAGGGCTGAAGCTTTCTTT
-	TRBV4-1	-	TRBJ2-5	CASSPRGLQETQYF	TGCGCCAGCAGCCCGCGGGGGCTCCAAGAGACCCAGTACTTC
-	TRBV2	-	TRBJ1-2	CASIRESRYGYTF	TGTGCCAGCATCCGGGAGTCGCGCTATGGCTACACCTTC
-	TRBV24-1	-	TRBJ1-1	CAQAGTEAFF	TGTGCCCAGGCGGGCACTGAAGCTTTCTTT
-	TRBV7-9	-	TRBJ2-5	CASSSSRQVQETQYF	TGTGCCAGCAGCTCATCCCGACAGGTACAAGAGACCCAGTACTTC
-	TRBV7-8	-	TRBJ2-7	CASSLTGQGTYEQYF	TGTGCCAGCAGCTTAACGGGGCAGGGGACCTACGAGCAGTACTTC
-	TRBV7-9	TRBD1	TRBJ1-4	CASSYTGGTNEKLFF	TGTGCCAGCAGCTACACAGGGGGAACTAATGAAAAACTGTTTTTT
-	TRBV2	-	TRBJ2-2	CASIPLRETGELFF	TGTGCCAGCATACCCCTCAGGGAAACCGGGGAGCTGTTTTTT
-	TRBV29-1	-	TRBJ1-5	CSVIAGAGGNQPQHF	TGCAGCGTCATAGCAGGGGCCGGGGGCAATCAGCCCCAGCATTTT